The 7 T cell receptor beta chains in this list originate from one sample, sequenced in a study of blood T cell repertoires in COVID-19. Repertoires were generated with immunoSEQ multiplex PCR, while TCRdb's copy carries only in-frame clones and drops some. This table has roughly 380,000 clones, approximately 87% appearing once. The sequenced sample consisted of PBMCs or T cells enriched from blood (not recorded which). These receptor sequences come from a man between 25 and 39 years old who had recovered from COVID-19.

This clone has more than one count but fewer than ten. The chain is built from TRBV2 and TRBJ1-1; D is possibly TRBD1 (6 bases). Trimming removed 8 bases from V and 1 base from J, with 14 bases in between. The CDR3 has 14 residues. CDR1 and CDR2 from the germline V gene are SNHLY and FYNNEI. CDR3 sequence reads: CASGGGTPNTEAFF. In DNA, the CDR3 is TGTGCCAGCGGTGGGGGCACACCGAACACTGAAGCTTTCTTT.

The chain recombines TRBV6-5 with TRBJ1-5; 8 bases are a match to TRBD1. Germline V gene sequence: CDR1 MNHEY, CDR2 SVGAGI. V shed 0 bases and J 2 bases; nucleotides not matched to a gene: 3. This CDR3 spans 16 amino acids. Here the CDR3 DNA reads TGTGCCAGCAGTTACTCTAAGACAGGGGGCAATCAGCCCCAGCATTTT. Protein sequence: CASSYSKTGGNQPQHF.

The chain couples TRBV10-3 to TRBJ2-7; TRBD2 aligns across 10 bases. Germline V CDR1 and CDR2: ENHRY, SYGVKD. This CDR3 has 18 residues. Trimming took 3 bases from V and 3 from J; bases not matched to a gene: 14. The CDR3 spells CAISDVVRVAGGYYEQYF. CDR3 coding DNA: TGTGCCATCAGTGACGTAGTTAGGGTAGCGGGGGGATACTACGAGCAGTACTTC.

Concerning this clone: This sample includes further DNA sequences coding for the same CDR3. The chain employs TRBV5-1 and TRBJ1-2; no definite D call. Germline CDR1 reads SGHRS; CDR2 reads YFSETQ. The germline V and J ends were trimmed by 4 bases and 2 bases, with 15 bases remaining between them. This CDR3 spans 15 amino acids. The CDR3 DNA reads as TGCGCCAGCAGCAGTGGAAGCGGCCAGAACTATGGCTACACCTTC. The encoded protein is CASSSGSGQNYGYTF.

The chain couples TRBV6-1 to TRBJ2-7; a possible D gene is TRBD1 (6 bases). This CDR3 spans 16 amino acids. V lost 2 bases and J 5 bases, leaving 19 bases between the germline ends. Germline lookup yields CDR1 MNHNS and CDR2 SASEGT. The DNA of the CDR3 is TGTGCCAGCAGTGAAAATTTCGGGCGGGCAGGGGACGAGCAGTACTTC. It encodes CASSENFGRAGDEQYF.

A single count supports this clone. This chain connects TRBV15 to TRBJ1-4; a possible D gene is TRBD1 (5 bases). V was shortened by 6 bases and J by 8 bases, with 16 bases between the two germline ends. The CDR3 is made up of 14 amino acids. Germline values: CDR1 LNHNV, CDR2 YYDKDF (reference sequence). Here the CDR3 reads CATRPGTGEEKLFF. Written as DNA, the CDR3 is TGTGCCACCAGACCCGGGACGGGGGAGGAAAAACTGTTTTTT.

In the case of this clone: Other nucleotide sequences from this sample produce the same CDR3. The CDR3 DNA sequence: TGTGCCAGCAGTTTGGTTGGGGGGCAAGAGACCCAGTACTTC. It codes for CASSLVGGQETQYF. The chain combines TRBV27 with TRBJ2-5; D is perhaps TRBD2 (6 bases). V dropped 3 bases and J dropped 2 bases, with 10 bases sitting between them. CDR3 length: 14 amino acids. CDR1 is MNHEY, CDR2 SMNVEV, per germline (reference sequence).